A single sample gave rise to the 27 T cell receptor beta chains below, sequenced in a study of Graves' ophthalmopathy and Graves' hyperthyroidism (dated 2018 in TCRdb). These reads were obtained on an Illumina HiSeq 2000. For repertoire sequencing, the TCR beta CDR3 regions were amplified from RNA transcripts. A first-round RT-PCR used HTBI primers with the Qiagen OneStep RT-PCR kit, followed by a second-round multiplex PCR, size selection and purification. TCRdb reanalyzed the raw reads on its own, using fastp at Q25 for trimming and MiXCR for clone calling, and kept in-frame beta chains. Rows are combined by CDR3 protein, so each entry shows the most common genes and DNA. This sample has roughly 1.1 million distinct CDR3 sequences in its table, and about two fifths of those were observed once. Together, the top ten hold 8.5% to 14% of the sample. The sample comprised peripheral blood or thyroid tissue (not recorded which). The receptor source for this set is an adult man with Graves' hyperthyroidism.

The V and J genes are TRBV7-2 and TRBJ1-5; D gene ambiguous. V dropped 4 bases and J dropped 14 bases, with 21 bases sitting between them. The germline CDR1 and CDR2 sequences are SGHTA and FQGNSA. CDR3 size: 14 residues. The CDR3 spells CASSSLAGSLSKHF. CDR3 in DNA: TGTGCCAGCAGCTCTCTAGCGGGAAGCCTATCCAAGCATTTT.

This clonotype was detected a few times. The rearrangement joins TRBV5-6 to TRBJ2-6; no definite D call. Germline CDR1 reads SGHDT; CDR2 reads YYEEEE. The CDR3 is made up of 17 amino acids. Trimming left V 0 bases short and J 0 bases short, with 10 bases between. The CDR3 protein is CASSLGVASSGANVLTF. The CDR3 DNA follows: TGTGCCAGCAGCTTGGGGGTAGCTAGCTCTGGGGCCAACGTCCTGACTTTC. The entire variable domain, with the rest obtained from reference TRBV5-6 and TRBJ2-6, is as follows: DAGVTQSPTHLIKTRGQQVTLRCSPKSGHDTVSWYQQALGQGPQFIFQYYEEEERQRGNFPDRFSGHQFPNYSSELNVNALLLGDSALYLCASSLGVASSGANVLTFGAGSRLTVL.

V gene TRBV19 combines with J gene TRBJ2-1; D gene uncertain. The CDR3 contains 16 residues. V lost 5 bases and J lost 0, with 14 bases in between. Germline assignment: CDR1 LNHDA and CDR2 SQIVND (reference sequence). The CDR3 is CASSPSGQSSYNEQFF. CDR3 DNA: TGTGCCAGTAGTCCCTCTGGGCAGAGCTCCTACAATGAGCAGTTCTTC.

With regard to this clonotype: At one end, the junction sequence differs from germline, possibly due to a read error. The gene calls are TRBV24-1 and TRBJ1-5, with 7 bases that match TRBD1. The CDR3 covers 15 residues. Germline CDR1 reads KGHDR; CDR2 reads SFDVKD. The CDR3 is CATSEGTVSDQPQHF. Here the CDR3 DNA reads TGCGCCACCAGTGAGGGGACAGTGAGCGATCAGCCCCAGCATTTT.

V gene TRBV29-1 combines with J gene TRBJ1-3; D gene ambiguous. The V gene lost 0 bases and the J gene lost 4 bases, with 16 bases spanning the gap. This CDR3 spans 16 amino acids. CDR1 is SQVTM, CDR2 ANQGSEA, per germline. CDR3 amino acids: CSVEDRAGSSGNTIYF. CDR3 nucleotides: TGCAGCGTTGAAGATCGGGCGGGAAGCTCCGGAAACACCATATATTTT.

This clonotype showed up just a few times. V and J are TRBV5-1 and TRBJ2-5; D is ambiguous. V was shortened by 2 bases and J by 3 bases, with 11 bases between the two germline ends. This CDR3 is built from 14 residues. Germline values: CDR1 SGHRS, CDR2 YFSETQ. CDR3 coding DNA: TGCGCCAGCAGCTTCGGCCGGACCAAAGAGACCCAGTACTTC. Protein sequence: CASSFGRTKETQYF. The complete variable domain, with remaining parts taken from reference TRBV5-1 and TRBJ2-5, reads KAGVTQTPRYLIKTRGQQVTLSCSPISGHRSVSWYQQTPGQGLQFLFEYFSETQRNKGNFPGRFSGRQFSNSRSEMNVSTLELGDSALYLCASSFGRTKETQYFGPGTRLLVL.

A few counts support this clonotype. This CDR3 is CATRGAGELFF. The CDR3 DNA reads as TGTGCCACACGAGGAGCTGGGGAGCTGTTTTTT. V gene TRBV24-1 combines with J gene TRBJ2-2; D remains ambiguous. V was trimmed by 10 bases and J by 8 bases, leaving 10 bases between them. The CDR3 contains 11 residues. CDR1 is KGHDR and CDR2 is SFDVKD in the germline V gene.

The chain has TRBV4-3 and TRBJ1-4; D gene ambiguous. This CDR3 region has 16 residues. Trimming left V 0 bases short and J 0 bases short, with 8 bases between. The germline V gene encodes CDR1 LGHNA and CDR2 YSLEER. The CDR3 loop is CASSQDGSATNEKLFF. Written as DNA, the CDR3 is TGCGCCAGCAGCCAAGATGGGAGCGCAACTAATGAAAAACTGTTTTTT.

On this clonotype itself: The junction does not match germline at one end; this may be a read error. The V and J genes are TRBV5-5 and TRBJ2-5; 7 nucleotides agree with TRBD1. This CDR3 region has 14 residues. Germline loops: CDR1 SGHKS, CDR2 YYEKEE (reference sequence). CDR3 sequence: CASGLPGTEETQYF. CDR3 DNA: TGTGCCAGCGGCTTGCCAGGGACAGAAGAGACCCAGTACTTC. The variable domain in full, with the rest retrieved from reference TRBV5-5 and TRBJ2-5, is DAGVTQSPTHLIKTRGQQVTLRCSPISGHKSVSWYQQVLGQGPQFIFQYYEKEERGRGNFPDRFSARQFPNYSSELNVNALLLGDSALYLCASGLPGTEETQYFGPGTRLLVL.

In this sample, this clonotype turned up many times. V usage is TRBV7-2 and J usage is TRBJ2-7; TRBD2 aligns across 8 bases. Per the germline V gene, CDR1 is SGHTA and CDR2 is FQGNSA. Unmatched junction bases numbered 14, after V lost 10 bases and J lost 0 bases. The CDR3 is 16 amino acids. CDR3 sequence (DNA): TGTGCCACCCATCCGGGAGGGGCGGGGCGCTCCTACGAGCAGTACTTC. This codes for CATHPGGAGRSYEQYF. Complete variable domain (other parts from reference TRBV7-2 and TRBJ2-7): GAGVSQSPSNKVTEKGKDVELRCDPISGHTALYWYRQSLGQGLEFLIYFQGNSAPDKSGLPSDRFSAERTGGSVSTLTIQRTQQEDSAVYLCATHPGGAGRSYEQYFGPGTRLTVT.

The sample holds many counts of this clonotype. The chain recombines TRBV5-6 with TRBJ1-6, with a weak D call TRBD1 (5 bases). The CDR3 covers 12 residues. In germline, CDR1 is SGHDT, CDR2 YYEEEE. Trimming took 2 bases from V and 13 from J, leaving 10 bases between them. For the CDR3, the DNA is TGTGCCAGCAGCTTTGCAGGGTGGCCCCTCCACTTT. Its protein product is CASSFAGWPLHF.

The chain links TRBV19 to TRBJ1-2; TRBD1 agrees at 8 bases. Germline CDR1 reads LNHDA; CDR2 reads SQIVND (reference sequence). The CDR3 is 15 residues long. The ends lost 3 bases at V and 7 bases at J; junction bases unmatched: 10. The CDR3 bases are TGTGCCAGTAGTATCGGCCAGGGGGCAGCCCGTGGCTACACCTTC. It yields the protein CASSIGQGAARGYTF.

In its sample, this clonotype was seen many times. The chain has TRBV10-1 and TRBJ2-2, with D possibly matching TRBD2 (6 bases). The V and J ends lost 7 bases and 5 bases respectively, with 8 bases between them. The CDR3 contains 12 residues. From germline, CDR1 is WNHNN and CDR2 SYGVQD (reference sequence). CDR3 nucleotide sequence: TGCGCCAGCACTGGGAGGACCGGGGAGCTGTTTTTT. Encoded protein: CASTGRTGELFF.

This clonotype has a count of ten or more. The rearrangement links TRBV24-1 to TRBJ2-7; TRBD1 is a possible D gene (5 bases). V was pared by 6 bases and J by 4 bases, with 12 bases between. The CDR3 totals 13 residues. From germline, CDR1 is KGHDR and CDR2 SFDVKD. The CDR3 region is CATSLQDVYEQYF. CDR3 DNA: TGTGCCACCAGTCTACAGGATGTTTACGAGCAGTACTTC.

The rearrangement joins TRBV4-2 to TRBJ2-5; TRBD2 agrees at 8 bases. CDR3 length: 17 residues. Germline loops: CDR1 LGHNA, CDR2 YNFKEQ. J gave up 3 bases and V 1 base, and 10 bases lay outside the gene matches. For the CDR3, the DNA is TGTGCCAGCAGCCAAGTTTTATCCGGGGGGGAAGAAGAGACCCAGTACTTC. Amino acid sequence: CASSQVLSGGEEETQYF.

The rearrangement links TRBV12-3 or TRBV12-4 to TRBJ2-7, with 9 bases matching TRBD1. V lost 6 bases, J lost 2 bases, and 11 bases stayed unmatched. This CDR3 spans 16 amino acids. CDR3: CASSHWDRARAYEQYF. CDR3 in DNA: TGTGCCAGCAGCCACTGGGACAGGGCTCGGGCCTACGAGCAGTACTTC.

The chain links TRBV29-1 to TRBJ2-7; 9 nucleotides match TRBD1. Germline V gene lookup returns CDR1 SQVTM and CDR2 ANQGSEA. Unmatched junction bases numbered 6, after V lost 8 bases and J lost 4 bases. The CDR3 runs to 12 residues. This chain's CDR3 is CSTQGASYEQYF. CDR3 in DNA: TGCAGCACACAGGGGGCGTCTTACGAGCAGTACTTC.

A remark on this clonotype: This sequence may be a read error, since a much larger clone differs from it by one base. CDR3: CASSVGRSYGYTF. The DNA of the CDR3 is TGTGCCAGCAGCGTAGGGCGGAGCTATGGCTACACCTTC. V and J are TRBV9 and TRBJ1-2; D remains ambiguous. The V and J ends lost 0 bases and 4 bases respectively, with 7 bases between them. The V gene's germline CDR1 is SGDLS and CDR2 YYNGEE. This CDR3 spans 13 amino acids. The full variable domain, with the rest looked up from reference TRBV9 and TRBJ1-2, is DSGVTQTPKHLITATGQRVTLRCSPRSGDLSVYWYQQSLDQGLQFLIQYYNGEERAKGNILERFSAQQFPDLHSELNLSSLELGDSALYFCASSVGRSYGYTFGSGTRLTVV.

For this clonotype: With a much larger clone just one base away, this may be a read error. J is TRBJ1-6 and V is TRBV11-2; a possible D gene is TRBD1 (5 bases). Germline CDR1 and CDR2: SGHAT and FQNNGV. This CDR3 is built from 16 residues. The V and J ends lost 2 bases and 8 bases respectively, with 16 bases between them. Here the CDR3 DNA reads TGTGCCAGCAGCTTACGCAGGGTCGATTCGGATTCACCCCTCCACTTT. Residues: CASSLRRVDSDSPLHF.

This chain joins TRBV6-6 and TRBJ1-5; 9 bases line up with TRBD1. Germline CDR1 is MNHNY and CDR2 is SVGAGI (reference sequence). V lost 6 bases to trimming and J lost 7 bases; unmatched junction nucleotides: 10. The CDR3 has 15 residues. CDR3 nucleotides: TGTGCCAGCAGCCAAGCGGGACAGGGATGGCAGCCCCAGCATTTT. It yields the protein CASSQAGQGWQPQHF.

The rearrangement uses TRBV7-2 and TRBJ1-5; D not resolved. The CDR3 runs 13 residues. Germline V lookup: CDR1 SGHTA, CDR2 FQGNSA. Deletions cut 3 bases from V and 8 bases from J, with 11 bases between. CDR3 nucleotide sequence: TGTGCCAGCAGCTTCGTTATGACGGAGCCCCAGCATTTT. Residues: CASSFVMTEPQHF.

For the CDR3, the DNA is TGCAGCGTTGAATTACCCAGTAGAGCCCTCCACTTT. Amino acid sequence: CSVELPSRALHF. The chain has TRBV29-1 and TRBJ1-6, with D uncertain. The CDR3 is made up of 12 amino acids. CDR1 and CDR2 from the germline V gene are SQVTM and ANQGSEA. Between the trimmed V and J ends, which lost 2 bases and 14 bases, there was a span of 13 bases.

This clonotype was seen ten or more times. The chain has TRBV9 and TRBJ2-7; tentatively, D is TRBD1 (5 bases). The CDR3 sequence is 12 residues long. The V gene lost 3 bases and the J gene lost 6 bases, with 10 bases spanning the gap. CDR1 and CDR2 from the germline V gene are SGDLS and YYNGEE. CDR3 in amino acids: CASSDPGLEQYF. The CDR3 DNA reads TGTGCCAGCAGCGACCCAGGGCTCGAGCAGTACTTC.

This sequence joins TRBV20-1 and TRBJ1-2; no clear D. The germline V gene has CDR1 DFQATT and CDR2 SNEGSKA (reference sequence). The V and J ends lost 5 bases and 3 bases respectively, with 10 bases between them. This CDR3 is 12 amino acids long. In DNA form, the CDR3 reads TGCAGTGCTCTAGACAAGCACTATGGCTACACCTTC. It codes for CSALDKHYGYTF.

The chain uses TRBV6-5 and TRBJ1-2; no clear D. Germline-derived CDR1 and CDR2 are MNHEY and SVGAGI. The ends were cut back, 5 bases at V and 6 bases at J, with 13 bases in the middle. This CDR3 spans 13 amino acids. CDR3 loop: CASSERDFDGYTF. The CDR3 DNA is TGTGCCAGCAGTGAAAGGGATTTCGATGGCTACACCTTC.

This clonotype occurred a few times. This chain links TRBV12-3 or TRBV12-4 with TRBJ1-1, with D perhaps TRBD1 (5 bases). This CDR3 contains 13 residues. The ends were cut back, 6 bases at V and 4 bases at J, with 12 bases in the middle. CDR3 amino acids: CASRWRGGTEAFF. In DNA form, the CDR3 reads TGTGCCAGCAGATGGAGGGGAGGCACTGAAGCTTTCTTT.

This clonotype is a singleton in its sample. A read error is possible here, since a much larger clone lies one base away. The conserved final phenylalanine or tryptophan is absent from the CDR3, which likely points to a read error. This chain connects TRBV11-2 to TRBJ1-2, with D uncertain. Between the trimmed V and J ends, which lost 10 bases and 7 bases, there was a span of 13 bases. This CDR3 comprises 11 residues. Germline assignment: CDR1 SGHAT and CDR2 FQNNGV. The CDR3 spells CATSSGVGYTL. The CDR3 nucleotides read TGTGCCACCTCGAGTGGGGTTGGCTACACCCTC.